The clone carrying this T cell receptor (beta chain) occurred a few times. The target antigen is unknown. The CDR3 consists of 14 residues. J gave up 8 bases and V 1 base, and 2 bases lay outside the gene matches. In germline, CDR1 is SEHNR, CDR2 FQNEAQ (reference sequence). The sample is drawn from a study of cytomegalovirus exposure and HLA in healthy donors. Study as a whole: Counted in an early data release were about 86 million unique TCRs from HLA-typed donors.

Vbeta (60) and Jbeta (13) primers were used in the PCR. Assay used: immunoSEQ multiplex PCR; TCRdb lists only in-frame clones, some missing. The data show about 6,600 clones, roughly 51% seen once. Study-level points and caveats: Earlier analysis looked at TCR beta V segments, and most were productive about 90% or about 30% of the time.

The TCR sequence derives from a man in his thirties or forties in good health and CMV-seropositive. Input material: PBMCs. This chain uses TRBV7-9 with TRBJ1-2, with 12 positions matching TRBD1. The CDR3 reads CASSLEGTGGGYTF. Written as DNA, the CDR3 is TGTGCCAGCAGCTTAGAAGGGACAGGGGGCGGCTACACCTTC.